This T cell receptor beta chain was identified in a study of early T cells in non-severe SARS-CoV-2 infection. Study-wide results and caveats: VDJdb-based matching was biased toward anti-spike CD8 responses and missed private and CD4 specificities.

Unique molecular identifiers were added to individual cDNA molecules. TCRdb independently ran MiXCR on the 5' RACE reads; one entry per CDR3 protein. The sample holds fewer than 60,000 distinct CDR3 sequences, approximately 10% seen once. This clonotype showed up just a few times. The antigen is not known. The junction had 5 bases not matched to a gene; V was cut back by 7 bases and J by 1 base. The CDR3 contains 14 residues. The germline gives CDR1 MGHRA, CDR2 YSYEKL. This receptor was taken from an adult who was a healthcare worker with PCR-confirmed SARS-CoV-2 infection or an uninfected control (not recorded which). Sequences were obtained from whole blood. The genes are TRBV4-1 and TRBJ2-3, with 7 bases aligning to TRBD2. CDR3 sequence reads: CASTAGVGTDTQYF. CDR3 bases: TGCGCCAGCACGGCGGGAGTGGGCACAGATACGCAGTATTTT.